These 20 T cell receptor beta chains came from one sample sequenced in a study of blood T cell repertoires in COVID-19. This table comes from immunoSEQ multiplex PCR, and its TCRdb copy is limited to in-frame clones, with some not included. Among more than 150,000 clones listed, roughly 76% were seen once. The sequenced sample was peripheral blood. These receptors all stem from a woman older than 75 with COVID-19, enrolled during active disease.

This clone was seen a few times. This sequence joins TRBV5-4 and TRBJ1-2; perhaps TRBD1 as D (6 bases). Germline lookup yields CDR1 SGHNT and CDR2 YYREEE (reference sequence). V was cut by 4 bases and J by 8 bases, with 15 bases left in between. The CDR3 spans 13 residues. The CDR3 protein is CASSRGQMEGYTF. CDR3 in DNA: TGTGCCAGCAGCCGAGGACAGATGGAGGGCTACACCTTC.

J is TRBJ2-7 and V is TRBV6-6; 7 positions agree with TRBD1. This CDR3 is 15 amino acids long. V lost 2 bases and J lost 1; bases outside the gene matches: 5. CDR1 is MNHNY, CDR2 SVGAGI, per germline (reference sequence). The CDR3 sequence is CASSYAGTESYEQYF. Here the CDR3 DNA reads TGTGCCAGCAGTTACGCCGGGACAGAGTCCTACGAGCAGTACTTC.

CDR3 sequence (DNA): TGTGCCAGCCGCATCACGGGGACTGTGAACACTGAAGCTTTCTTT. The encoded protein is CASRITGTVNTEAFF. The chain links TRBV7-2 to TRBJ1-1, with D maybe TRBD1 (5 bases). This CDR3 is built from 15 residues. Germline lookup yields CDR1 SGHTA and CDR2 FQGNSA. V dropped 8 bases and J dropped 0 bases, with 16 bases sitting between them.

The V gene is TRBV19, the J gene TRBJ1-6; TRBD1 is a possible D gene (5 bases). V shed 5 bases and J shed 1 base, with 15 bases lying between them. From germline, CDR1 is LNHDA and CDR2 SQIVND (reference sequence). There are 17 residues in the CDR3. The CDR3 nucleotides read TGTGCCAGTAGTGAGACAGTGGCGGGGTCCTATAATTCACCCCTCCACTTT. It is translated as CASSETVAGSYNSPLHF.

This clone was picked up one time. The CDR3: CAWRYGDEQYF. Here the CDR3 DNA reads TGTGCCTGGCGGTACGGGGACGAGCAGTACTTC. The rearrangement uses TRBV30 and TRBJ2-7, with D perhaps matching TRBD2 (5 bases). The germline gives CDR1 GTSNPN, CDR2 SVGIG (reference sequence). CDR3 length: 11 amino acids. Trimming left V 5 bases short and J 5 bases short, with 10 bases between.

Only a few counts were recorded for this clone. V is TRBV7-2 and J is TRBJ1-2; D is uncertain. CDR1 is SGHTA and CDR2 is FQGNSA in the germline V gene. The CDR3 spans 16 residues. Trimming removed 1 base from V and 1 base from J, with 13 bases in between. DNA of the CDR3: TGTGCCAGCAGCTTAGACGGGCGGAGGATTAACTATGGCTACACCTTC. Translation: CASSLDGRRINYGYTF.

The chain employs TRBV27 and TRBJ2-7, with D perhaps TRBD1 (5 bases). Germline V gene lookup returns CDR1 MNHEY and CDR2 SMNVEV (reference sequence). V dropped 0 bases and J dropped 2 bases, with 8 bases sitting between them. This CDR3 contains 14 residues. CDR3 residues: CASSLSPGTYEQYF. CDR3 DNA sequence: TGTGCCAGCAGTTTATCGCCAGGGACCTACGAGCAGTACTTC.

This clone has only one observation. The rearrangement uses TRBV5-1 and TRBJ1-2; 10 bases map to TRBD1. The CDR3 runs 14 residues. Trimming at V came to 4 bases and at J to 6 bases, leaving 6 bases not matched to a gene. The V gene's germline CDR1 is SGHRS and CDR2 YFSETQ. CDR3 DNA: TGCGCCAGCAGCGCGACAGGGGGCACGAATGGCTACACCTTC. The encoded protein is CASSATGGTNGYTF.

At least ten counts were recorded for this clone. V gene TRBV4-3 combines with J gene TRBJ1-4, with 8 bases that match TRBD1. The CDR3 totals 13 residues. Germline V lookup: CDR1 LGHNA, CDR2 YSLEER. J was trimmed by 8 bases and V by 3 bases; bases with no gene match: 2. The CDR3 sequence is CASSQDRVEKLFF. In DNA, the CDR3 is TGCGCCAGCAGCCAGGACAGGGTGGAAAAACTGTTTTTT.

The J gene is TRBJ1-5, the V gene TRBV19; 7 bases align to TRBD1. Germline CDR1 is LNHDA and CDR2 is SQIVND (reference sequence). The length of the CDR3 is 16 residues. The ends lost 3 bases at V and 7 bases at J; junction bases unmatched: 12. CDR3 coding DNA: TGTGCCAGTAGTATCGCCATGACAGGGAGTGGCCAGCCCCAGCATTTT. Its translation: CASSIAMTGSGQPQHF.

V and J are TRBV19 and TRBJ2-7; TRBD1 matches at 7 bases. The germline gives CDR1 LNHDA, CDR2 SQIVND (reference sequence). The CDR3 extends over 14 amino acids. V was clipped by 5 bases and J by 1 base; unmatched bases: 5. The CDR3 DNA reads as TGTGCCAGTAGTCCACGACAGGGATCCTACGAGCAGTACTTC. Protein product: CASSPRQGSYEQYF.

The V and J genes are TRBV15 and TRBJ2-1; D may be TRBD2 (7 bases). The length of the CDR3 is 15 residues. The V gene's germline CDR1 is LNHNV and CDR2 YYDKDF (reference sequence). V shed 1 base and J shed 7 bases, with 14 bases lying between them. CDR3 nucleotides: TGTGCCACCAGCAGAGTCGGGGGGCCGGCGAATGAGCAGTTCTTC. This codes for CATSRVGGPANEQFF.

V is TRBV28 and J is TRBJ2-3; 7 nucleotides line up with TRBD1. The V and J ends lost 2 bases and 1 base, in that order; junction bases with no gene match: 6. CDR3 size: 16 residues. Germline-derived CDR1 and CDR2 are MDHEN and SYDVKM. The CDR3 DNA sequence: TGTGCCAGCAGTTTACTGACAGGGATCGGCACAGATACGCAGTATTTT. Amino acid sequence: CASSLLTGIGTDTQYF.

The rearrangement uses TRBV19 and TRBJ1-2; perhaps TRBD1 as D (6 bases). Trimming pared 6 bases from V and 2 bases from J, leaving 13 bases between. The CDR3 has 14 residues. Germline V gene lookup returns CDR1 LNHDA and CDR2 SQIVND (reference sequence). CDR3 coding DNA: TGTGCCAGTAGCCCGAAGGGGGACAACTATGGCTACACCTTC. It translates to CASSPKGDNYGYTF.

The J gene is TRBJ2-3, the V gene TRBV5-1; D possibly corresponds to TRBD1 (6 bases). Trimming shortened V by 2 bases and J by 0 bases, and 7 bases separated the two germline ends. The CDR3 loop spans 14 amino acids. Germline lookup yields CDR1 SGHRS and CDR2 YFSETQ. CDR3 protein: CASSFGQSTDTQYF. The CDR3 DNA reads as TGCGCCAGCAGCTTCGGACAGAGCACAGATACGCAGTATTTT.

J is TRBJ1-6 and V is TRBV5-1; 7 bases agree with TRBD1. CDR1 is SGHRS and CDR2 is YFSETQ in the germline V gene. There are 14 residues in the CDR3. V trimming: 4 bases; J trimming: 7 bases; junction bases outside the gene matches: 5. CDR3 residues: CASSQGQSNSPLHF. DNA for the CDR3: TGCGCCAGCAGCCAGGGACAGTCCAATTCACCCCTCCACTTT.

In this sample, this clone turned up a few times. This chain connects TRBV6-5 to TRBJ1-5; 7 bases match TRBD1. The germline gives CDR1 MNHEY, CDR2 SVGAGI. The CDR3 has 13 amino acids. The V segment lost 3 bases and the J segment 5 bases; nucleotides outside the gene matches: 1. The CDR3 sequence is CASSYDRDQPQHF. The CDR3, as DNA: TGTGCCAGCAGTTATGACAGGGATCAGCCCCAGCATTTT.

Concerning this clone: Different DNA sequences within this sample yield the same CDR3. This sequence joins TRBV29-1 and TRBJ2-7, with D possibly being TRBD2 (6 bases). This CDR3 is built from 13 residues. Germline V gives CDR1 SQVTM, CDR2 ANQGSEA. Trimming removed 4 bases at V and 6 bases at J, with 16 bases between. CDR3 amino acids: CSVAQSGSGEQYF. The DNA for the CDR3 is TGCAGCGTTGCCCAATCCGGGAGCGGCGAGCAGTACTTC.

This chain joins TRBV5-1 and TRBJ2-7; perhaps TRBD2 as D (6 bases). The V end lost 2 bases, the J end lost 5 bases, and 17 bases lay between the germline ends. The germline V gene encodes CDR1 SGHRS and CDR2 YFSETQ. CDR3 length: 15 amino acids. The CDR3 nucleotides are TGCGCCAGCAGCTTCGGGGCGGGACTCTCGGACGAGCAGTACTTC. Its translation is CASSFGAGLSDEQYF.

In this sample, this clone turned up a few times. The CDR3 DNA reads as TGTGCCAGCAGCGTAGCTCCAGGGTACACTGAAGCTTTCTTT. It translates to CASSVAPGYTEAFF. This chain connects TRBV9 to TRBJ1-1, with a weak D call TRBD1 (5 bases). CDR1 is SGDLS, CDR2 YYNGEE, per germline. The V gene lost 0 bases and the J gene lost 3 bases, with 9 bases spanning the gap. This CDR3 region has 14 residues.